Here is one T cell receptor (beta chain) with its context. Antigen specificity is unknown. Per germline, CDR1 LGHNA and CDR2 YNFKEQ. The CDR3 consists of 15 residues. Trimming removed 1 base from V and 0 bases from J, with 7 bases in between. The primer mix had 60 Vbeta and 13 Jbeta primers. Generated by immunoSEQ multiplex PCR, the TCRdb table keeps only in-frame clones and is missing some. The sample records 120,000 to 150,000 clones, roughly four fifths being singletons. This record comes from a study of cytomegalovirus exposure and HLA in healthy donors. Looking at the study overall: Samples from HLA-typed donors yielded about 80 million unique TCRs in an early data release.

Likely unrecorded immune exposures existed in these nominally healthy donors. Points from the study as a whole: The study flagged fewer than 200 TCR beta chains as cytomegalovirus-associated.

The genes are TRBV4-2 and TRBJ2-1, with D possibly matching TRBD1 (5 bases). This clonotype was sampled from a woman aged 40-49 years in good health and CMV-seronegative. What was sequenced was PBMCs. In DNA form, the CDR3 reads TGTGCCAGCAGCCAAGGACAGAGCTCCTACAATGAGCAGTTCTTC. This translates into CASSQGQSSYNEQFF.